The present T cell receptor (beta chain) was sequenced within a study of early T cells in non-severe SARS-CoV-2 infection. Germline CDR1 reads DFQATT; CDR2 reads SNEGSKA (reference sequence). V lost 2 bases to trimming and J lost 2 bases; unmatched junction nucleotides: 9. The CDR3 is made up of 16 amino acids. This clonotype came up many times. TCRdb independently ran MiXCR on the 5' RACE reads; one entry per CDR3 protein. Here the sample spans 35,000 to 45,000 distinct CDR3 sequences, approximately 6.2% being singletons. This chain links TRBV20-1 with TRBJ2-1; 7 bases line up with TRBD2. This TCR derives from an adult who was a healthcare worker with PCR-confirmed SARS-CoV-2 infection or an uninfected control (not recorded which). Sequences were derived from whole blood, sampled at baseline. The CDR3 DNA follows: TGCAGTGCTAGACCACCCCAGCGGGGTACCTACAATGAGCAGTTCTTC. Translation gives CSARPPQRGTYNEQFF.